This note documents a single TCR beta chain sequence. Its matching antigen is unknown. The CDR3 is made up of 14 amino acids. In germline, CDR1 is SGDLS, CDR2 YYNGEE. V trimming: 0 bases; J trimming: 14 bases; junction bases outside the gene matches: 10. These data are taken from a study of cytotoxic CD8 clonotypes in ibrutinib-treated CLL. Looking at the study overall: Across samples, productive templates numbered around 260,000 and productive rearrangements reached about 100,000 on average.

Profiled with immunoSEQ multiplex PCR; TCRdb holds only in-frame clones, not every one. The table has some 50,000 clones, around 68% seen once; the top ten hold 10% to 15%. Study conclusions and caveats: Investigators sampled sustained-remission and progressing patients at differing times. Relative to age-matched healthy donors, clonality at baseline was higher, and it tracked circulating CD8+ T-cell counts. Under therapy, public clonotypes either contracted or stayed stable, and they were uncommon.

This TCR was recovered from a human donor with chronic lymphocytic leukemia. This sequence joins TRBV9 and TRBJ2-1; TRBD1 agrees at 8 bases. This specimen was PBMCs, taken after 12 months of ibrutinib treatment. CDR3 DNA: TGTGCCAGCAGCGTAGATCTGTACAAGACAGGGGAGTTCTTC. Its protein is CASSVDLYKTGEFF.